This entry lists 16 T cell receptor beta chains sequenced from one sample in a study of cytomegalovirus exposure and HLA in healthy donors. The PCR was carried out with 60 Vbeta primers and 13 Jbeta primers. Generated by immunoSEQ multiplex PCR, the TCRdb table keeps only in-frame clones and is missing some. The table records roughly 97,000 clones, 81% of them present only once. Sequenced sample: PBMCs. The receptors come from a man aged 35 to 55 in good health and CMV-seropositive.

The CDR3 bases are TGCGCCAGCAGCTTCGGGACAGGGAGCACAGATACGCAGTATTTT. It encodes CASSFGTGSTDTQYF. The chain is built from TRBV5-1 and TRBJ2-3, with 9 bases matching TRBD1. This CDR3 has 15 residues. CDR1 and CDR2 (germline): SGHRS, YFSETQ. V trimming: 2 bases; J trimming: 0 bases; junction bases outside the gene matches: 1.

The rearrangement links TRBV27 to TRBJ2-2; weak D call: TRBD2 (6 bases). Germline V gives CDR1 MNHEY, CDR2 SMNVEV (reference sequence). Trimming cost V 4 bases and J 2 bases, with 11 bases left between them. The CDR3 consists of 15 residues. CDR3 sequence reads: CASSSGTHNTGELFF. CDR3 coding DNA: TGTGCCAGCAGTTCCGGGACTCACAACACCGGGGAGCTGTTTTTT.

The V and J genes are TRBV5-1 and TRBJ2-7; 7 bases are a match to TRBD2. The CDR3 runs to 15 residues. Germline CDR1 and CDR2: SGHRS and YFSETQ. Trimming cost V 3 bases and J 5 bases; bases outside gene matches: 11. CDR3 in amino acids: CASSSSGRERDEQYF. The CDR3 region has the DNA TGCGCCAGCAGCTCTAGCGGCAGGGAGAGGGACGAGCAGTACTTC.

This chain connects TRBV7-9 to TRBJ1-3, with 9 bases fitting TRBD1. This CDR3 is 13 amino acids long. Germline V gene sequence: CDR1 SEHNR, CDR2 FQNEAQ (reference sequence). V lost 5 bases to trimming and J lost 8 bases; unmatched junction nucleotides: 4. The CDR3 loop is CASSPGQGYTIYF. CDR3 nucleotides: TGTGCCAGCAGCCCTGGACAGGGGTACACCATATATTTT.

This clone was detected only once. The chain is built from TRBV5-1 and TRBJ2-3; tentative D call: TRBD2 (6 bases). This CDR3 spans 15 amino acids. Deletions cut 1 base from V and 1 base from J, with 10 bases between. In germline, CDR1 is SGHRS, CDR2 YFSETQ. The CDR3 bases are TGCGCCAGCAGCTTGATTGGCGGGGGCACAGATACGCAGTATTTT. Translating gives CASSLIGGGTDTQYF.

This chain links TRBV5-1 with TRBJ1-2; D is perhaps TRBD1 (5 bases). V gave up 4 bases and J gave up 7 bases, with 14 bases separating them. Germline V gene lookup returns CDR1 SGHRS and CDR2 YFSETQ. CDR3 length: 13 amino acids. CDR3 coding DNA: TGCGCCAGCAGCGCACAGGCTCTAAGTGGCTACACCTTC. This gives the protein CASSAQALSGYTF.

The chain has TRBV9 and TRBJ1-2, with 7 bases that match TRBD1. CDR3 size: 14 residues. The trim removed 2 bases at V and 2 bases at J, leaving 3 bases unmatched. Per germline, CDR1 SGDLS and CDR2 YYNGEE. The CDR3 loop reads CASSVPGQNYGYTF. The CDR3, as DNA: TGTGCCAGCAGCGTTCCGGGACAGAACTATGGCTACACCTTC. Full variable domain (rest looked up from reference TRBV9 and TRBJ1-2): DSGVTQTPKHLITATGQRVTLRCSPRSGDLSVYWYQQSLDQGLQFLIQYYNGEERAKGNILERFSAQQFPDLHSELNLSSLELGDSALYFCASSVPGQNYGYTFGSGTRLTVV.

There are a few counts of this clone. This chain uses TRBV7-9 with TRBJ1-5; D is undetermined. V was clipped by 2 bases and J by 3 bases, with 8 bases between them. There are 14 residues in the CDR3. Germline lookup yields CDR1 SEHNR and CDR2 FQNEAQ (reference sequence). The CDR3 region is CASSLMGANQPQHF. Written as DNA, the CDR3 is TGTGCCAGCAGCTTAATGGGAGCCAATCAGCCCCAGCATTTT. The full variable domain, in which reference TRBV7-9 and TRBJ1-5 provide the parts outside the CDR3, is DTGVSQNPRHKITKRGQNVTFRCDPISEHNRLYWYRQTLGQGPEFLTYFQNEAQLEKSRLLSDRFSAERPKGSFSTLEIQRTEQGDSAMYLCASSLMGANQPQHFGDGTRLSIL.

As concerns this clone: The junction and the germline gene differ at one end; a read error may be behind it. The chain uses TRBV7-9 and TRBJ1-2; D remains ambiguous. The CDR3 spans 15 residues. CDR1 and CDR2 from the germline V gene are SEHNR and FQNEAQ (reference sequence). CDR3 in DNA: TGTTCCAGCAGCCAAGCGGTCACAGCACACTATGGCTACACCTTC. This codes for CSSSQAVTAHYGYTF.

This rearrangement joins TRBV6-1 to TRBJ1-6; D perhaps matches TRBD1 (5 bases). This CDR3 is 17 amino acids long. Trimming cost V 6 bases and J 7 bases, with 22 bases left between them. Germline lookup yields CDR1 MNHNS and CDR2 SASEGT. In nucleotides, the CDR3 is TGTGCCAGCAGCGAAAGCTATGGGGGTCGGGGGAATTCACCCCTCCACTTT. Translating gives CASSESYGGRGNSPLHF.

V gene TRBV2 combines with J gene TRBJ1-2, with a weak D call TRBD1 (5 bases). The CDR3 length is 14 residues. V was trimmed by 7 bases and J by 3 bases, leaving 15 bases between them. The V gene's germline CDR1 is SNHLY and CDR2 FYNNEI. CDR3 region: CASITGSTYYGYTF. Here the CDR3 DNA reads TGTGCCAGCATTACAGGATCCACTTACTATGGCTACACCTTC.

The chain couples TRBV28 to TRBJ1-2; TRBD1 agrees at 7 bases. CDR3 length: 14 residues. Trimming removed 4 bases from V and 4 bases from J; junction bases left unmatched: 6. The V gene's germline CDR1 is MDHEN and CDR2 SYDVKM. DNA of the CDR3: TGTGCCAGCAGTTCGGGACAGAACTCCTATGGCTACACCTTC. Translated: CASSSGQNSYGYTF.

The V and J genes are TRBV6-5 and TRBJ2-1, with a tentative D call TRBD1 (6 bases). The CDR3 totals 16 residues. With 2 bases removed from V and 4 bases from J, the gap between germline ends came to 15 bases. The germline CDR1 and CDR2 sequences are MNHEY and SVGAGI. The CDR3 sequence: CASSYVSGVNYNEQFF. The CDR3 DNA follows: TGTGCCAGCAGTTACGTATCAGGGGTAAATTACAATGAGCAGTTCTTC.

This chain links TRBV5-4 with TRBJ2-7; 8 bases line up with TRBD2. In germline, CDR1 is SGHNT, CDR2 YYREEE (reference sequence). The V and J ends lost 4 bases and 8 bases, in that order; junction bases with no gene match: 11. This CDR3 is built from 14 residues. The CDR3 loop is CASSPFGGVPQQYF. CDR3 DNA sequence: TGTGCCAGCAGCCCATTCGGGGGGGTACCGCAGCAGTACTTC.

The J gene is TRBJ2-5, the V gene TRBV9; 8 nucleotides agree with TRBD1. The V segment lost 5 bases and the J segment 5 bases; nucleotides outside the gene matches: 11. Germline-derived CDR1 and CDR2 are SGDLS and YYNGEE. The CDR3 extends over 15 amino acids. The CDR3 DNA follows: TGTGCCAGCAGTGCGACCCGGACAGGGCTGGAGACCCAGTACTTC. This encodes CASSATRTGLETQYF.

The chain joins TRBV28 to TRBJ2-3; TRBD2 matches at 7 bases. The CDR3 spans 13 residues. J gave up 4 bases and V 9 bases, and 7 bases lay outside the gene matches. Germline CDR1 is MDHEN and CDR2 is SYDVKM. The chain's CDR3 is CASSGPRADTQYF. The CDR3 DNA is TGTGCCAGTAGCGGGCCCCGGGCAGATACGCAGTATTTT.